This T cell receptor beta chain was retrieved from a study of T-cell reconstitution after alpha-beta-depleted transplantation in children. This clonotype has only a few counts. Antigen unknown. Unique molecular identifiers were used in preparing the TCRbeta library. A single record per CDR3 protein comes from TCRdb applying MiXCR to the PCR reads. Here the sample spans hundreds of thousands of distinct CDR3 sequences, approximately 22% being singletons. Study findings and constraints: T-cell numbers and diversity one year post-transplant derived largely from freshly generated T cells. As was reported, about two months after transplant, alpha-beta T cells came from several hundred expanded graft clones. High day-60 TCRbeta diversity in some patients came from surviving recipient T cells and thymic progenitors.

There are 17 residues in the CDR3. V trimming: 2 bases; J trimming: 3 bases; junction bases outside the gene matches: 7. The specimen was PBMCs, mostly from graft donor cells, collected 360 days after TCRalphabeta/CD19-depleted stem cell transplant. This TCR was sampled from a boy less than two years old who had a stem cell transplant for acute myeloid leukemia, so the T cells may come from the graft donor. The genes are TRBV12-3 or TRBV12-4 and TRBJ2-3; 11 bases fit TRBD2. DNA of the CDR3: TGTGCCAGCAGTTTACCTTCCGGGACTAGCGGTACAGATACGCAGTATTTT. Translating gives CASSLPSGTSGTDTQYF.